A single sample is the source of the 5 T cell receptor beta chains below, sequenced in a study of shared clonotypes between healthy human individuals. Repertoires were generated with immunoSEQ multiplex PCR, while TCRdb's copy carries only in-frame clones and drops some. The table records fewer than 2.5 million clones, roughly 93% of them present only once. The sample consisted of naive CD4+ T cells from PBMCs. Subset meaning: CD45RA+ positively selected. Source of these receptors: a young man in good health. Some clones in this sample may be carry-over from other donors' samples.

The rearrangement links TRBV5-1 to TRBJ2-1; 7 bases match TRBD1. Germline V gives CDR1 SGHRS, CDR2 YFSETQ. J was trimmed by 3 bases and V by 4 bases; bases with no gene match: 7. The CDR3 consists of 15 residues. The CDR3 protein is CASSLGTAVYNEQFF. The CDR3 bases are TGCGCCAGCAGCCTTGGGACAGCGGTCTACAATGAGCAGTTCTTC.

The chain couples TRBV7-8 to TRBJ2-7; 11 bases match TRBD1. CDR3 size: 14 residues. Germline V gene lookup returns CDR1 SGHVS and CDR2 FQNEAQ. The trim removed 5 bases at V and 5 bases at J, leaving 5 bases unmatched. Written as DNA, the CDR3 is TGTGCCAGCAGCCCGTGGACAGGGGGCCACGAGCAGTACTTC. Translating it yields CASSPWTGGHEQYF.

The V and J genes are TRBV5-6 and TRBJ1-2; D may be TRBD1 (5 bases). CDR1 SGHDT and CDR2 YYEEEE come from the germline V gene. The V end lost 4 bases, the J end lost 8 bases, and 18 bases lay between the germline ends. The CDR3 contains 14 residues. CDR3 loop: CASSPPGQAGGYTF. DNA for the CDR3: TGTGCCAGCAGCCCCCCGGGGCAGGCGGGGGGCTACACCTTC.

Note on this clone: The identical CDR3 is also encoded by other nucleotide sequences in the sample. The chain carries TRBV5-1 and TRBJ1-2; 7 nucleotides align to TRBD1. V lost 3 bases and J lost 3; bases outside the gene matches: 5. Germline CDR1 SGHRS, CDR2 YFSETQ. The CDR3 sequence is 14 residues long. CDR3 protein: CASSWGDRDYGYTF. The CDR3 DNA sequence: TGCGCCAGCAGCTGGGGGGACAGAGACTATGGCTACACCTTC.

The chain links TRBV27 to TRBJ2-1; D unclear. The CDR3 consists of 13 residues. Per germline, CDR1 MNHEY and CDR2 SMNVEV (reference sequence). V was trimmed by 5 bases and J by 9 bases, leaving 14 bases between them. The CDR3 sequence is CASSHGRESEQFF. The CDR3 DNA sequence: TGTGCCAGCAGTCATGGAAGGGAAAGTGAGCAGTTCTTC.